The clone carrying this TCR beta chain has only one observation. In the same sample, other DNA sequences code for this CDR3. This sample stems from a study of blood T cell repertoires in COVID-19. About the research overall: Sample material is recorded as cDNA or gDNA derived from T cells, B-cell-depleted T cells, or PBMCs.

Original analysis: Amplification from reference gene primers served as the basis for estimated nucleated cell counts. The repertoire was sequenced with immunoSEQ multiplex PCR; TCRdb's copy has only in-frame clones and lacks some. V and J calls plus clone size are reproduced from that table; the DNA served to infer D and trimming. The repertoire consists of some 370,000 clones, with 89% occurring once and the leading ten covering 0.95% to 1.5%. Between the trimmed V and J ends, which lost 3 bases and 4 bases, there was a span of 10 bases. Germline V gene data show CDR1 as MDHEN and CDR2 as SYDVKM. This CDR3 spans 14 amino acids.

The specimen sequenced was peripheral blood. The sequence was collected from a middle-aged man with acute or convalescent COVID-19. The chain combines TRBV28 with TRBJ1-5, with D possibly matching TRBD1 (5 bases). The CDR3 protein is CASSLGQSNQPQHF. The CDR3 coding sequence is TGTGCCAGCAGTTTGGGGCAGTCTAATCAGCCCCAGCATTTT.